The following is a T cell receptor beta chain sequence with its context. Its antigen is still unknown. Germline lookup yields CDR1 GTSNPN and CDR2 SVGIG (reference sequence). The junction had 6 bases not matched to a gene; V was cut back by 0 bases and J by 5 bases. CDR3 length: 17 residues. The sample belongs to a study of T cell clones after liver transplantation. Turning to the study itself: At least one year of complete immunosuppression withdrawal without enzymes over twice normal defined tolerance. Study results and limitations: Small, mixed patient groups and varying post-transplant times limit these conclusions.

Data came from immunoSEQ multiplex PCR; TCRdb stores just in-frame clones and leaves some out. The table shows under 130,000 clones, with around 84% occurring only once. The chain joins TRBV30 to TRBJ2-3; 15 nucleotides agree with TRBD2. The input for sequencing was CD4+ T cells from blood, taken approximately 50 months after liver transplant. This TCR was sampled from a human patient who received a liver transplant. A subset of T cells may come from the graft donor. The CDR3: CAWSVAGLAGGRDTQYF. The CDR3 nucleotides read TGTGCCTGGAGTGTAGCCGGACTAGCGGGAGGGCGAGATACGCAGTATTTT.